This is a list of T cell receptor beta chains from one sample in a study of CXCR3-negative and CXCR3-positive naive CD8 T cells. With the 5' RACE reads reprocessed, TCRdb shows one record per CDR3 protein and no DNA. Its table records over 150,000 distinct CDR3 sequences. The sequenced material came from naive CXCR3+ CD8+ T cells from blood. The receptor source for this set is a human donor in good health. Some clones in this sample may be carry-over from other donors' samples. Both conserved end residues are part of each CDR3.

length	V	J	CDR3
14	TRBV7-9	TRBJ2-7	CASRPRDRDGEQYF
15	TRBV6-1	TRBJ2-1	CASSELTGSHNEQFF
15	TRBV6-2/TRBV6-3	TRBJ2-7	CASSYEEGGRYEQYF
15	TRBV20-1	TRBJ2-7	CSAAEGQGGSYEQYF
13	TRBV7-3	TRBJ2-2	CASSLAGAGELFF
14	TRBV12-3/TRBV12-4	TRBJ2-1	CASSLQGHQFGQFF
13	TRBV29-1	TRBJ2-7	CSVETDRGAEQYF
12	TRBV29-1	TRBJ2-2	CSADGGTGELFF
16	TRBV3-1	TRBJ2-2	CASSQDTGLWSEELFF
12	TRBV29-1	TRBJ2-1	CSVERGYNEQFF
15	TRBV5-1	TRBJ2-7	CASSLSRGAPYEQYF
15	TRBV4-1	TRBJ2-7	CASSQGPGTPYEQYF
15	TRBV7-9	TRBJ1-1	CASSSEVQEYTEAFF
14	TRBV20-1	TRBJ2-1	CSARDTTLGNEQFF
15	TRBV7-2	TRBJ1-3	CASSLGRNSGNTIYF
11	TRBV6-8	TRBJ1-5	CARPRDQPQHF
14	TRBV10-3	TRBJ2-7	CAISDGTGSYEQYF
14	TRBV7-2	TRBJ2-1	CASRKGGPYNEQFF
15	TRBV29-1	TRBJ2-7	CSVESSGTGISEQYF
15	TRBV24-1	TRBJ2-5	CATSEATNDQETQYF
12	TRBV6-5	TRBJ2-7	CASSSYEGEQYF
14	TRBV15	TRBJ1-5	CATSTRQGWQPQHF
15	TRBV5-6	TRBJ2-7	CASSLMWQGGNEQYF
15	TRBV20-1	TRBJ2-2	CSASPAGVGTGELFF
13	TRBV6-5	TRBJ2-7	CASSYSRGTEQYF
17	TRBV20-1	TRBJ2-1	CSAGLWSGGTKNNEQFF
13	TRBV28	TRBJ1-6	CVSSYEPNSPLHF
15	TRBV24-1	TRBJ2-3	CATSDLPDSTDTQYF
14	TRBV4-3	TRBJ1-1	CASSQGPMNTEAFF
16	TRBV18	TRBJ1-1	CASSPVDRGKNTEAFF
16	TRBV4-3	TRBJ2-1	CASSQDIGTGYNEQFF
14	TRBV6-5	TRBJ1-1	CASSPLRGDTEAFF
13	TRBV29-1	TRBJ2-2	CSVEPDNTGELFF
15	TRBV6-2/TRBV6-3	TRBJ1-2	CASSYSTFRPPGYTF
15	TRBV27	TRBJ2-1	CASSFSGGTNNEQFF
13	TRBV29-1	TRBJ2-2	CSVRAPNTGELFF
13	TRBV28	TRBJ2-7	CASSRDVSYEQYF
15	TRBV7-9	TRBJ1-1	CASSTATGVNTEAFF